The clone carrying this T cell receptor beta chain has ten or more counts. This sample stems from a study of human T cells and chemical hapten exposure. The V gene end was trimmed by 6 bases and the J gene end by 3 bases; junction bases not matched to a gene: 7. The CDR3 contains 14 residues. The starting material, unfractionated whole blood, was used for total RNA extraction. The study used a library that attached unique molecular identifiers to individual cDNA molecules. Per the original data handling: Samples had a median of 95,638 TCRs, ranging roughly 23,224 to 690,600. TCRdb re-called the reads through MiXCR, storing one row per CDR3 protein. These V and J calls are TCRdb output, not the study's own analysis. The sample includes roughly 120,000 distinct CDR3 sequences, about 8.9% of them seen just once.

The genes are TRBV12-3 or TRBV12-4 and TRBJ2-7; TRBD1 matches at 8 bases. Sequencing used whole blood. This receptor was taken from a human donor in good health. Some clones in this sample may be carry-over from other donors' samples. CDR3 loop: CASSRTGLGYEQYF. CDR3 sequence (DNA): TGTGCCAGCAGCCGGACAGGGTTAGGCTACGAGCAGTACTTC.